What follows describes a single T cell receptor (beta chain). This clonotype showed up many times. This clone's antigen is unknown. A much bigger clone sits one base away, suggesting this may be a read error. The roughly 37 donors, aged about 6 to 100 years, were systemically healthy Caucasian individuals from Russia. Each donor gave approximately 9.3 milliliters of peripheral blood, collected into EDTA-treated Vacutainer tubes. Ficoll-Paque density-gradient centrifugation was used to isolate PBMCs, with at least 7 million per sample. Total RNA was extracted from PBMCs with Trizol reagent, with at least 6 micrograms obtained per sample. For every donor, flow cytometry on a PBMC aliquot measured the percentage of naive CD45RAhigh/CD27high T cells. This entry is derived from a study of blood T cells in healthy people across ages (dated by TCRdb to the mid-2010s). For context, the study as a whole: In model experiments, template switching captured about one uniquely barcoded TCR beta cDNA molecule for every two T cells. To avoid experimental bias, donors of different ages were randomly spread across the sequencing lanes. Age-related changes in TCR beta repertoire diversity were measured in the study by deep sequencing normalized with unique cDNA molecular identifiers. The donors were divided into four age groups: young (average around 15 years), middle-aged (about 39), aged (approximately 64) and long-lived (around 87). Using the same blood draw, the study looked at two additional independent replicas of 1 million unique cDNA reads for two donors, one aged 18 to 30 and the other aged 80 or older. Results the study describes overall, beyond this receptor: There was a strong correlation between observed TCR beta diversity and the percentage of naive T cells measured by flow cytometry. As age increased, observed TCR beta diversity per million T cells dropped in a roughly linear way, and a significant reduction was already evident by age approximately 40. Estimates of total diversity from one million sequenced T cells were regarded as lower bounds and underestimates. Since profiling was done on bulk unsorted PBMCs, naive and antigen-experienced compartments could not be conclusively compared. Because donor CMV infection status was unknown, age-related changes in expanded clonotypes were potentially confounded. The long-lived group showed more naive CD4+ T cells, fewer expanded clones and increased TCR diversity than the aged group, suggesting age selection.

The method was 5' RACE. The instrument given in TCRdb is Illumina HiSeq 2500. A second PCR of roughly 6 to 11 cycles was run with a J-beta primer mix and a sample-barcoded 5' primer. A template-switch 5' adaptor carrying 12 random nucleotides introduced a unique molecular identifier onto each TCR beta cDNA molecule. Each sample yielded at least 3 million CDR3-containing paired-end reads. First-strand cDNA synthesis was performed from all RNA using the Mint cDNA synthesis kit, with priming by a TRBC-specific oligonucleotide. After uracil-DNA glycosylase treatment, a first 18-cycle PCR used universal primers M1SS and BC2_uni_R on all cDNA. The published analysis was carried out like this. For normalization, 1 million high-quality reads were randomly selected from each sample, with every read carrying a distinct molecular identifier. Instead of being binned into consensus sequences, reads that shared molecular identifiers were thrown out. CDR3 identification, clonotype clustering and error correction used MiTCR with a Q25 quality threshold and the strictest error-elimination algorithm. A nonparametric unseen species model using Euler transformation provided a lower-bound estimate of total TCR beta diversity. TCRdb handled the public reads itself, with Q25 trimming in fastp and clone calling in MiXCR, and kept productive beta chains. Rows are combined by CDR3 protein, so each entry shows the most common genes and DNA. These V and J calls are TCRdb output, not the study's own analysis. The sample data list about 670,000 distinct CDR3 sequences, and approximately 52% of these were observed just once. Of the sample, approximately 13% falls within the top ten clones.

From the germline V gene (reference sequence), CDR1 is MNHNY and CDR2 is SVGAGI. V and J are truncated by 5 bases and 10 bases respectively, leaving an intervening sequence of 15 bases. Inclusive of the bounding cysteine and phenylalanine, the CDR3 is 12 residues long. The only DNA kept is the CDR3, 36 bases in frame from the first base. The chain is encoded by TRBV6-6 joined to TRBJ2-7, with no confident D gene call. Source material: blood. This TCR was recovered from a woman aged 80 or over in good health. The DNA reads as follows: TGTGCCAGCAGTCTAGGGCCAGGTCCTCAGTACTTC. It is translated as CASSLGPGPQYF.